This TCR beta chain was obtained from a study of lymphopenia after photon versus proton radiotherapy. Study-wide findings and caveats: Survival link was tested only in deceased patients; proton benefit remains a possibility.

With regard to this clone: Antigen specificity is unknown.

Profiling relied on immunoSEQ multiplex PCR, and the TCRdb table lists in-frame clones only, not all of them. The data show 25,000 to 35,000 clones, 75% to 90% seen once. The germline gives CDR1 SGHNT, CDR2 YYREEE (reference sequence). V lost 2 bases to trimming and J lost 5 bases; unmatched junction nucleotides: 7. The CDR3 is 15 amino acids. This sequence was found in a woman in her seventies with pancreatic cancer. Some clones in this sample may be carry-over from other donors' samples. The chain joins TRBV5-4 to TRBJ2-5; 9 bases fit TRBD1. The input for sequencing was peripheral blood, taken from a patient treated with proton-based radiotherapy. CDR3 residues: CASSFSTGGDETQYF. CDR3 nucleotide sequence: TGTGCCAGCAGCTTTTCCACAGGGGGCGACGAGACCCAGTACTTC. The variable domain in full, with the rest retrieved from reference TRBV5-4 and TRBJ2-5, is ETGVTQSPTHLIKTRGQQVTLRCSSQSGHNTVSWYQQALGQGPQFIFQYYREEENGRGNFPPRFSGLQFPNYSSELNVNALELDDSALYLCASSFSTGGDETQYFGPGTRLLVL.